This T cell receptor (beta chain) was retrieved from a study of tumor-infiltrating lymphocytes in oesophageal squamous cell carcinoma. This clonotype was counted ten times or more. TCRdb itself ran the PCR reads through MiXCR, one entry per CDR3 protein. The sample holds some 21,000 distinct CDR3 sequences; around 38% are singletons and the top ten take less than 15%. V lost 4 bases and J lost 3; bases outside the gene matches: 4. Germline CDR1 is SGHRS and CDR2 is YFSETQ. This CDR3 contains 15 residues. This TCR was sampled from a male donor with esophageal squamous cell carcinoma. The chain uses TRBV5-1 and TRBJ2-3, with 11 bases aligning to TRBD2. The material sequenced was normal esophageal tissue next to the tumor. The CDR3 protein is CASSLAGGGTDTQYF. The CDR3 region has the DNA TGCGCCAGCAGCCTAGCGGGAGGCGGTACAGATACGCAGTATTTT.